This paragraph covers one T cell receptor (beta chain) sequence. Documented time point: blood 2 weeks post-SBRT. As for treatment: 15 Gy SBRT to primary tumor, nephrectomy 4 weeks later. Assay: immunoSEQ multiplex PCR; the TCRdb copy retains only in-frame clones and omits some. The sample has 100,000 to 150,000 clones, roughly four fifths seen once; the top ten hold 5% to 6.5%. V was clipped by 2 bases and J by 6 bases, with 7 bases between them. Germline V gene lookup returns CDR1 MNHNS and CDR2 SASEGT. The CDR3 is 13 residues long. The source of the sample is a study of radiation and T cells in renal cell carcinoma.

This receptor was identified in a man over 45 with renal cell carcinoma. The chain links TRBV6-1 to TRBJ2-2, with D unresolved. The sequencing used blood, collected from a patient whose treatment included radiotherapy and nephrectomy. The CDR3 DNA follows: TGTGCCAGCAGTGAAAATTACCCCGGGGAGCTGTTTTTT. This gives the protein CASSENYPGELFF.